The 7 T cell receptor beta chains below were found in one sample sequenced in a study of blood T cell repertoires in COVID-19. The method was immunoSEQ multiplex PCR; TCRdb's version includes in-frame clones alone and lacks a portion of them. This sample has under 150,000 clones, with 88% found just once. What was sequenced was peripheral blood. Source of these receptors: a woman between 65 and 79 years old who had recovered from COVID-19.

The chain has TRBV20-1 and TRBJ1-6; the D is unclear. From germline, CDR1 is DFQATT and CDR2 SNEGSKA (reference sequence). V gave up 1 base and J gave up 11 bases, with 6 bases separating them. This CDR3 comprises 11 residues. Here the CDR3 DNA reads TGCAGTGCTAGAGGAGGAACACCCCTCCACTTT. Translated: CSARGGTPLHF.

V is TRBV5-1 and J is TRBJ2-1, with a weak D call TRBD2 (6 bases). Between the trimmed V and J ends, which lost 4 bases and 0 bases, there was a span of 17 bases. In germline, CDR1 is SGHRS, CDR2 YFSETQ. CDR3 length: 17 residues. The CDR3 nucleotides read TGCGCCAGCAGCCCGGAGTTCGGGGGTCCCTCCTACAATGAGCAGTTCTTC. Translated, it gives CASSPEFGGPSYNEQFF.

CDR3 DNA sequence: TGTGCCTGGAGTGTAGGAGGTGGGAGAGGCTCACCCCTCCACTTT. Encoded protein: CAWSVGGGRGSPLHF. The V gene is TRBV30, the J gene TRBJ1-6; no reliable D call. Germline V gene data show CDR1 as GTSNPN and CDR2 as SVGIG (reference sequence). The length of the CDR3 is 15 residues. V lost 0 bases, J lost 10 bases, and 16 bases lay in between.

This chain joins TRBV4-3 and TRBJ1-2; no firm D call. The V end lost 1 base, the J end lost 4 bases, and 10 bases lay between the germline ends. This CDR3 spans 14 amino acids. Looked up from germline, CDR1 is LGHNA and CDR2 is YSLEER. Here the CDR3 DNA reads TGCGCCAGCAGCCAAGTAGAGGGCCTCTATGGCTACACCTTC. Protein: CASSQVEGLYGYTF.

The V gene is TRBV6-6, the J gene TRBJ2-3, with 7 nucleotides matching TRBD2. Germline CDR1 MNHNY, CDR2 SVGAGI (reference sequence). The V segment lost 2 bases and the J segment 2 bases; nucleotides outside the gene matches: 4. This CDR3 is 15 amino acids long. CDR3 loop: CASSYHGGITDTQYF. The CDR3 nucleotides are TGTGCCAGCAGTTACCACGGGGGGATCACAGATACGCAGTATTTT.

In this sample, this clone turned up once. This chain joins TRBV18 and TRBJ2-6, with TRBD2 as a possible D gene (5 bases). CDR1 is KGHSH and CDR2 is LQKENI in the germline V gene. V lost 5 bases, J lost 0 bases, and 11 bases lay in between. The CDR3 is 16 amino acids. CDR3 sequence reads: CASSALAYSGANVLTF. Written as DNA, the CDR3 is TGTGCCAGCTCAGCCTTAGCGTACTCTGGGGCCAACGTCCTGACTTTC. Full variable domain (rest looked up from reference TRBV18 and TRBJ2-6): NAGVMQNPRHLVRRRGQEARLRCSPMKGHSHVYWYRQLPEEGLKFMVYLQKENIIDESGMPKERFSAEFPKEGPSILRIQQVVRGDSAAYFCASSALAYSGANVLTFGAGSRLTVL.

Relative to its sample, this clone is medium-sized. The chain combines TRBV4-2 with TRBJ2-7; TRBD2 agrees at 8 bases. Germline CDR1 LGHNA, CDR2 YNFKEQ. CDR3 length: 17 residues. With V trimmed by 0 bases and J by 0 bases, 7 bases remained unmatched. The CDR3 is CASSQDLVAGNSYEQYF. The CDR3 bases are TGTGCCAGCAGCCAAGATTTGGTAGCGGGGAACTCCTACGAGCAGTACTTC.